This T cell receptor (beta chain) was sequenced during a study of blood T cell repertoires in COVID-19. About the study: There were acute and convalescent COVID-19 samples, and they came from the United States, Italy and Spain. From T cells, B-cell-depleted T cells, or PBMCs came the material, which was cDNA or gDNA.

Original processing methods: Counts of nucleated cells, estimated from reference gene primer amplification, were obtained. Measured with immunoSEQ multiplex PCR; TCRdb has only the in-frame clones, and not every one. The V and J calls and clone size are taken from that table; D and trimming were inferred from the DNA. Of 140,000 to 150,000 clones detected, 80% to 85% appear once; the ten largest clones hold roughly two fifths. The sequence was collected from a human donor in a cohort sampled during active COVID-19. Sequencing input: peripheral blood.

CDR3 protein: CASSLHGGNYGYTF. CDR3 bases: TGTGCCAGCAGCTTGCACGGAGGGAACTATGGCTACACCTTC. The chain carries TRBV5-4 and TRBJ1-2; no clear D. The CDR3 extends over 14 amino acids. The germline V gene encodes CDR1 SGHNT and CDR2 YYREEE (reference sequence). Trimming pared 1 base from V and 2 bases from J, leaving 9 bases between.